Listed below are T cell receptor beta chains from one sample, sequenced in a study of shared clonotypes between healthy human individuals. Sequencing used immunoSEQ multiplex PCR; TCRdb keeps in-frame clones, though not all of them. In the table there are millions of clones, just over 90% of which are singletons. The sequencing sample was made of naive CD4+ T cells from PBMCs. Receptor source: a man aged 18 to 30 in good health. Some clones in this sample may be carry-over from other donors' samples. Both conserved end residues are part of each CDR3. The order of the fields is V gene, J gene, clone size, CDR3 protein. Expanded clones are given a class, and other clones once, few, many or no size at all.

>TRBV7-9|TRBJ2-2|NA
CASSLVGTNTGELFF
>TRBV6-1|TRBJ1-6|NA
CASSEIGGLGSSSPLHF
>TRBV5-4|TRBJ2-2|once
CASSPGTGWDTGELFF
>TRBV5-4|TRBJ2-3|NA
CASSISGRADTQYF
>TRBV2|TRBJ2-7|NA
CASSDLRASLLGEQYF
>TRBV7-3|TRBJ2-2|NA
CASSRGGWGEITGELFF
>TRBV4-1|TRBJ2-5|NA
CASSQTALSETQYF
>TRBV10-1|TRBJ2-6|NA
CASSDGGLGGANVLTF
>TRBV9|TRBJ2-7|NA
CASSVETGGDYEQYF
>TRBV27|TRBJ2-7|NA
CASSLSPPRGPVDYEQYF
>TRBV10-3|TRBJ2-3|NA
CAIAGGDTQYF
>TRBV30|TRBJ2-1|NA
CAWSGGPGSPVVNEQFF
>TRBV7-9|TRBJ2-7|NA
CASSPTRSSGFYEQYF
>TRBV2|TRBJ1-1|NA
CASRDDRSEAFF
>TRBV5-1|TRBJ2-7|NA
CASSLTGTVSYEQYF
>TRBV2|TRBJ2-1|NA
CASIIPGQGSGNEQFF
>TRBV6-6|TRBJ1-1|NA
CASRTDRFNTEAFF
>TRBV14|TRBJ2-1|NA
CASSQDPGLAAQRSSYNEQFF
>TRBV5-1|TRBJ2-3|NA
CASSLAVKGGSTDTQYF